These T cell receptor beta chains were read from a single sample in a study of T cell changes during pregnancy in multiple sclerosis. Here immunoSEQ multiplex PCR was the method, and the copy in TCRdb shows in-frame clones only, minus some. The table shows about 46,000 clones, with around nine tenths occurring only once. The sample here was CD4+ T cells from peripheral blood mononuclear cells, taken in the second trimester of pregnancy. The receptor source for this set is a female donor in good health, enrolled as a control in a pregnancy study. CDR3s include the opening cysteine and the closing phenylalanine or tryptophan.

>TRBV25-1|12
CASSEYGIPAFF
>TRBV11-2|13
CASSFGQGEKLFF
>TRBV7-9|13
CASSSTSYNEQFF
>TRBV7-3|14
CASSFSGLNTEAFF
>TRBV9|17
CASSVPGGRGRVGELFF
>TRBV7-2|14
CASSPDRVSYGYTF
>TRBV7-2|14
CASTMDTNTGELFF
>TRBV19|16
CASSISTAYSNQPQHF
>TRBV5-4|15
CAIRLSGGLRETQYF
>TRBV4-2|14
CASRRTRLNTEAFF
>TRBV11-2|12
CASKAGGETQYF
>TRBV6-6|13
CASSTNLDTYYTF
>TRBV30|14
CAWSVGQGSTEAFF
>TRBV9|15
CASSAWGAGANVLTF
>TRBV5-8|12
CASSLGSETQYF
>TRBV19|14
CASSMAGGPYEQYF
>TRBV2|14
CASSESRAGSPLHF
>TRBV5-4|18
CASSPRGEVDSYNSPLHF
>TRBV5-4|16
CASSTSSGLAGETQYF
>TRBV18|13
CASSPPGGTEAFF
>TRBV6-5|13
CASNSDGDTEAFF
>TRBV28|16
CASSSTGVSSYNEQFF
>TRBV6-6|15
CASSYSPGSNTEAFF
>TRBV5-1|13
CASSLAFADTQYF
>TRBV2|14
CASSPQGAGGELFF
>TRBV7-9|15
CASRSRGDMNTEAFF
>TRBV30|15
CASTLRDRENNEQFF
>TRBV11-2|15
CASSLDGLAEETQYF
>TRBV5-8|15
CASPNTGGRKNEAFF
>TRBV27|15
CASHRRHRGTDTQYF
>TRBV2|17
CASSDSSGGASADTQYF
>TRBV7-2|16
CASSFDRLAGKNEQFF
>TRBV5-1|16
CASSPGLAGAKETQYF
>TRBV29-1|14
CSVGTRDYNQPQHF
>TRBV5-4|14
CASRFNRGDNEQYF
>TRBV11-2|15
CAWTDSSVSGNTIYF
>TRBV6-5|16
CASSYEGGYSGNTIYF